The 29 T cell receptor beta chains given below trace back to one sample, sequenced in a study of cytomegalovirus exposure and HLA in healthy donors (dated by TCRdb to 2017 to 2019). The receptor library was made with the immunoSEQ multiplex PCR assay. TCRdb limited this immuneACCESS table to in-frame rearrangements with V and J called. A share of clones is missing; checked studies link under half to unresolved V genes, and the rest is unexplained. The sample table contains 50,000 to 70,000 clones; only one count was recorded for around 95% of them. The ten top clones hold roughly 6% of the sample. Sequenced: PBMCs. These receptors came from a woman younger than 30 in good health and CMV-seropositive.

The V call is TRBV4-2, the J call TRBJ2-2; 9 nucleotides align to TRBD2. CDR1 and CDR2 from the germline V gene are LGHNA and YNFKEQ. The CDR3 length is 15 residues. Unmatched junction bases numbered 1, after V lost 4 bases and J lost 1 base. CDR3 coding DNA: TGTGCCAGCAGCCCGACTAGCGGGAACACCGGGGAGCTGTTTTTT. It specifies CASSPTSGNTGELFF.

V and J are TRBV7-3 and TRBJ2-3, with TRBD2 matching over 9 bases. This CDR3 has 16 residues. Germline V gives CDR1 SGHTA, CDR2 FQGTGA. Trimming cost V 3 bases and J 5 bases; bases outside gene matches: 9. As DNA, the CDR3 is TGTGCCAGCAGCTTTCGGTCTAGCGGGACTGGAGATACGCAGTATTTT. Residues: CASSFRSSGTGDTQYF.

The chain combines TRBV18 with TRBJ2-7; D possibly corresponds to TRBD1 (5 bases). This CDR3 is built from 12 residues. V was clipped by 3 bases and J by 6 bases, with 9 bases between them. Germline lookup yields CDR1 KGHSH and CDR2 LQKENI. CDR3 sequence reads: CASSPVRGEQYF. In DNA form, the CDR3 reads TGTGCCAGCTCACCGGTAAGGGGCGAGCAGTACTTC. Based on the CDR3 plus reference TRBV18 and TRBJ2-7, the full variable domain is NAGVMQNPRHLVRRRGQEARLRCSPMKGHSHVYWYRQLPEEGLKFMVYLQKENIIDESGMPKERFSAEFPKEGPSILRIQQVVRGDSAAYFCASSPVRGEQYFGPGTRLTVT.

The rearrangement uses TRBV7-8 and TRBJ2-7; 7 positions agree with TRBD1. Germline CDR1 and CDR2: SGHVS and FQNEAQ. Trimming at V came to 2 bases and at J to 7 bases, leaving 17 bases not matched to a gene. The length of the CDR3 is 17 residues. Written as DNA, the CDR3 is TGTGCCAGCAGCTTATACGCCCAGACAGGGAGACTGGAAGAGCAGTACTTC. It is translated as CASSLYAQTGRLEEQYF.

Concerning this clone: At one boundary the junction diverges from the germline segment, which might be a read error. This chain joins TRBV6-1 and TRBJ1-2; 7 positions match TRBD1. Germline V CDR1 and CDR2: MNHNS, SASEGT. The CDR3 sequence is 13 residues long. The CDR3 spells CALGTVLNYGYTF. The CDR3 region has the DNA TGCGCCCTTGGGACAGTCCTTAACTATGGCTACACCTTC.

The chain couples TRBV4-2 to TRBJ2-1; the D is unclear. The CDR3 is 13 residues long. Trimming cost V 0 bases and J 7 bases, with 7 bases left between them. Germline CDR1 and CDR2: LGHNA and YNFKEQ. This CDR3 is CASSQDLGNEQFF. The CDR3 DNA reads TGTGCCAGCAGCCAAGATCTCGGGAATGAGCAGTTCTTC.

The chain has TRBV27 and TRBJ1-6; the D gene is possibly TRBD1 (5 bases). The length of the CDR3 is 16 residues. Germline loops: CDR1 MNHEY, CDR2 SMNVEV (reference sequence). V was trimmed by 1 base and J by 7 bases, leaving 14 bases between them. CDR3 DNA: TGTGCCAGCAGTTTATTGGCCAGGCGGGGGAATTCACCCCTCCACTTT. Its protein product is CASSLLARRGNSPLHF.

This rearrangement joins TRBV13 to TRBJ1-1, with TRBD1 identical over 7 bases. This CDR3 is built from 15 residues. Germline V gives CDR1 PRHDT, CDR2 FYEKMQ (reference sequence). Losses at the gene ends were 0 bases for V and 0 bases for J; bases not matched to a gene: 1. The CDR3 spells CASSLGGQLNTEAFF. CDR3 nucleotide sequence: TGTGCCAGCAGCTTAGGGGGACAGCTGAACACTGAAGCTTTCTTT. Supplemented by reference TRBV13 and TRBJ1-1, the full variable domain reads AAGVIQSPRHLIKEKRETATLKCYPIPRHDTVYWYQQGPGQDPQFLISFYEKMQSDKGSIPDRFSAQQFSDYHSELNMSSLELGDSALYFCASSLGGQLNTEAFFGQGTRLTVV.

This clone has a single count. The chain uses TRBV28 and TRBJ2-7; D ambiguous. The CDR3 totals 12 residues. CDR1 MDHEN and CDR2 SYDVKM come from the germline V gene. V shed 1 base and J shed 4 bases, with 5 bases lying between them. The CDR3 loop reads CASSLSLYEQYF. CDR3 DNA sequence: TGTGCCAGCAGTTTATCCCTATACGAGCAGTACTTC.

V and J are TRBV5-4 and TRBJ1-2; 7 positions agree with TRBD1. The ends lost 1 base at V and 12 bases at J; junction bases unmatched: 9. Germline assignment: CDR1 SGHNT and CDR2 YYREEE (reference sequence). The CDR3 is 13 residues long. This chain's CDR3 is CASSLQGDPPDTF. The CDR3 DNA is TGTGCCAGCAGCTTGCAGGGGGACCCTCCGGACACCTTC.

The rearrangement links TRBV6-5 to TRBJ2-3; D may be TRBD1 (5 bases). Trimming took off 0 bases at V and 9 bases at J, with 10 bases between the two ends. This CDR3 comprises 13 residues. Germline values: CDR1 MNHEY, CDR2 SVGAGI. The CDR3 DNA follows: TGTGCCAGCAGTTACTCGGGGCTAGGGACGCAGTATTTT. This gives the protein CASSYSGLGTQYF.

The CDR3 nucleotides read TGTGCCTGGAGTAAATCCGGGGAGAACACTGAAGCTTTCTTT. As protein: CAWSKSGENTEAFF. This rearrangement joins TRBV30 to TRBJ1-1; D unclear. Trimming took 2 bases from V and 1 from J, leaving 11 bases between them. The germline gives CDR1 GTSNPN, CDR2 SVGIG (reference sequence). CDR3 length equals 14 residues. Based on the CDR3 plus reference TRBV30 and TRBJ1-1, the full variable domain is SQTIHQWPATLVQPVGSPLSLECTVEGTSNPNLYWYRQAAGRGLQLLFYSVGIGQISSEVPQNLSASRPQDRQFILSSKKLLLSDSGFYLCAWSKSGENTEAFFGQGTRLTVV.

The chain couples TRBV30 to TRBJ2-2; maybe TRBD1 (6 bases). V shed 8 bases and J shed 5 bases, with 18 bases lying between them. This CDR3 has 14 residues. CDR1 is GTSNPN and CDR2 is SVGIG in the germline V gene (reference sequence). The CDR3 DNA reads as TGTGCCCGCTCACCCCCCACAGGGACCGGGGAGCTGTTTTTT. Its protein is CARSPPTGTGELFF.

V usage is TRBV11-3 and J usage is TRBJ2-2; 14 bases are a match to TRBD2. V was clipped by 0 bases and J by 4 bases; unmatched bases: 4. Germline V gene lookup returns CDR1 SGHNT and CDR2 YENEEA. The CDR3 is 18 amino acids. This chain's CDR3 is CASSLDGGLAGGTGELFF. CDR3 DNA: TGTGCCAGCAGCTTAGATGGAGGACTAGCGGGGGGCACCGGGGAGCTGTTTTTT. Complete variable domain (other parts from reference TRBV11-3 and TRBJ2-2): EAGVVQSPRYKIIEKKQPVAFWCNPISGHNTLYWYLQNLGQGPELLIRYENEEAVDDSQLPKDRFSAERLKGVDSTLKIQPAELGDSAVYLCASSLDGGLAGGTGELFFGEGSRLTVL.

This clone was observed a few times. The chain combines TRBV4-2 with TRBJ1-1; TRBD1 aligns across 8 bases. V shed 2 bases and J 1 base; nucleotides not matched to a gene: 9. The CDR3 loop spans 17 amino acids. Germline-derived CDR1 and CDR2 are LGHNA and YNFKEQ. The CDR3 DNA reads TGTGCCAGCAGCCAATCAGCGACAGGGGACGAGAACACTGAAGCTTTCTTT. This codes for CASSQSATGDENTEAFF.

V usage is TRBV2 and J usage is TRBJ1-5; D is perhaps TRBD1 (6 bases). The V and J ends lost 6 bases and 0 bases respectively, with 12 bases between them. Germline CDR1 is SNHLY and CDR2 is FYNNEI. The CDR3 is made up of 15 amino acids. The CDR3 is CASSGGGVSNQPQHF. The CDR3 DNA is TGTGCCAGCAGCGGAGGGGGGGTTAGCAATCAGCCCCAGCATTTT.

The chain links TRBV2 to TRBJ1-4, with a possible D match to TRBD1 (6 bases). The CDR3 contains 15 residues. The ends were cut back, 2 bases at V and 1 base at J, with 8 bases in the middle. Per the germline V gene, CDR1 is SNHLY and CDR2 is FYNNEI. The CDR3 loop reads CASSEQGLTNEKLFF. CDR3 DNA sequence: TGTGCCAGCAGTGAACAGGGGTTAACTAATGAAAAACTGTTTTTT. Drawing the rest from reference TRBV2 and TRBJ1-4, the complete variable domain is EPEVTQTPSHQVTQMGQEVILRCVPISNHLYFYWYRQILGQKVEFLVSFYNNEISEKSEIFDDQFSVERPDGSNFTLKIRSTKLEDSAMYFCASSEQGLTNEKLFFGSGTQLSVL.

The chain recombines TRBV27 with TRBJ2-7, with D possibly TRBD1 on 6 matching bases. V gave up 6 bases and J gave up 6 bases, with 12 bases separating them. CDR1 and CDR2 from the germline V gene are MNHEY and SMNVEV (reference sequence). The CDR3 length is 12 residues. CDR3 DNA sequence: TGTGCCAGCAGCAGAACAGGGTTCGAGCAGTACTTC. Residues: CASSRTGFEQYF.

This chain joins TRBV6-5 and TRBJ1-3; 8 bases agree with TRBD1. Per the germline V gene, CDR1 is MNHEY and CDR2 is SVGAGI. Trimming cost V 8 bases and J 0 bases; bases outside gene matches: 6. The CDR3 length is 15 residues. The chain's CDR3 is CASGQDRASGNTIYF. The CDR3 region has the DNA TGTGCCAGCGGACAGGACAGGGCCTCTGGAAACACCATATATTTT.

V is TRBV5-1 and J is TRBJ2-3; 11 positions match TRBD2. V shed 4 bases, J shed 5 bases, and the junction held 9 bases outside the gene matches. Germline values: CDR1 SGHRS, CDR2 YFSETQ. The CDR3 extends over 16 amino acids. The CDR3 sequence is CASSTTHSGGVDTQYF. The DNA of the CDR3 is TGCGCCAGCAGCACGACCCATAGCGGGGGGGTAGATACGCAGTATTTT.

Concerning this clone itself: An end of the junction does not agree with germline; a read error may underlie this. The CDR3 DNA follows: TGTGCTAGCAGCTTAGGTAGCGGGGGGGCCAATGAGCAGTTCTTC. Translated, it gives CASSLGSGGANEQFF. The V call is TRBV7-7, the J call TRBJ2-1, with 11 bases matching TRBD2. The CDR3 is 15 residues long. CDR1 SSHAT and CDR2 FNYEAQ come from the germline V gene (reference sequence).

Here the CDR3 reads CASSPMPVAGNTDTQYF. CDR3 coding DNA: TGTGCCAGCAGTCCCATGCCTGTAGCGGGGAACACAGATACGCAGTATTTT. The chain couples TRBV28 to TRBJ2-3; TRBD2 aligns across 8 bases. V lost 5 bases and J lost 2; bases outside the gene matches: 12. The CDR3 runs 17 residues. Germline CDR1 is MDHEN and CDR2 is SYDVKM. Supplemented by reference TRBV28 and TRBJ2-3, the full variable domain reads DVKVTQSSRYLVKRTGEKVFLECVQDMDHENMFWYRQDPGLGLRLIYFSYDVKMKEKGDIPEGYSVSREKKERFSLILESASTNQTSMYLCASSPMPVAGNTDTQYFGPGTRLTVL.

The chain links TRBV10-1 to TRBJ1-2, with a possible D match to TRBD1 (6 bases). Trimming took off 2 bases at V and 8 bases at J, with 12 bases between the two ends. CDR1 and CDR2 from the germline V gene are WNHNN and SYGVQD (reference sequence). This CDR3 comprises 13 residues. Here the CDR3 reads CASSERRQGGYTF. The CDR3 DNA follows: TGCGCCAGCAGTGAGCGGAGGCAGGGGGGCTACACCTTC.

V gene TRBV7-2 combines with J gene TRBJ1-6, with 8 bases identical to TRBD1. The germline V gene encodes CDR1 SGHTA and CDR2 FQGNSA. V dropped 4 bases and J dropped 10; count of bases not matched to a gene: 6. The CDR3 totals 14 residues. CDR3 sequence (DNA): TGTGCCAGCAGCTCGGACAGGGTGGTATCACCCCTCCACTTT. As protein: CASSSDRVVSPLHF. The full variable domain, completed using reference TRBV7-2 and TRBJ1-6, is GAGVSQSPSNKVTEKGKDVELRCDPISGHTALYWYRQSLGQGLEFLIYFQGNSAPDKSGLPSDRFSAERTGGSVSTLTIQRTQQEDSAVYLCASSSDRVVSPLHFGNGTRLTVT.

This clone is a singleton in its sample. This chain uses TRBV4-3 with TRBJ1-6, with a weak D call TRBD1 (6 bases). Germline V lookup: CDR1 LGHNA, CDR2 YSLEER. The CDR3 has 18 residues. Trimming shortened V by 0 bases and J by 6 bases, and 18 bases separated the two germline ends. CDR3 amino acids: CASSQDHVAGVSNSPLHF. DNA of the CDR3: TGCGCCAGCAGCCAAGATCACGTGGCAGGGGTGAGTAATTCACCCCTCCACTTT.

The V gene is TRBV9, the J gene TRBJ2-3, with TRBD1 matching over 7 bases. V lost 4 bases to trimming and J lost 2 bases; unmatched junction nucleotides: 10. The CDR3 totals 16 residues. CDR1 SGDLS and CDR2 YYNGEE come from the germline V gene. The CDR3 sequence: CASSPKRDSLTDTQYF. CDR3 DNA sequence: TGTGCCAGCAGCCCGAAACGGGACAGCCTCACAGATACGCAGTATTTT.

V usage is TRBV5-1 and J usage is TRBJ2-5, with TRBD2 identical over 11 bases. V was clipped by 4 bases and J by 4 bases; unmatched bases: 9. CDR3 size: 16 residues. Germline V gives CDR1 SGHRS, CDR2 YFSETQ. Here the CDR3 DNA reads TGCGCCAGCAGCCTTACTAGCGGGAGAGGCGGAGAGACCCAGTACTTC. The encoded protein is CASSLTSGRGGETQYF.

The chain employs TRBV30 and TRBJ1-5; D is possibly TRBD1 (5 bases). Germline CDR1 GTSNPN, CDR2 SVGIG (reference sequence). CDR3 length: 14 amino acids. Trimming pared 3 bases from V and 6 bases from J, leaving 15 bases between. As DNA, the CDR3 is TGTGCCTGGAGCGCGGGGGTGAATGGTCAGCCCCAGCATTTT. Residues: CAWSAGVNGQPQHF.

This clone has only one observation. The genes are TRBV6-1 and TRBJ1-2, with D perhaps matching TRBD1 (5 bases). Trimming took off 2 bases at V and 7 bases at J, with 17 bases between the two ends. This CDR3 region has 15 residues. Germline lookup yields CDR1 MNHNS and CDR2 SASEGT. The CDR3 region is CASSETGAIFGGYTF. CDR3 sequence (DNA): TGTGCCAGCAGTGAAACTGGGGCCATTTTCGGTGGCTACACCTTC.